Listed below are T cell receptor beta chains from one sample, sequenced in a study of cytomegalovirus exposure and HLA in healthy donors. The data were produced by immunoSEQ multiplex PCR, yet TCRdb's version contains in-frame clones alone and is incomplete. This table has 50,000 to 65,000 clones, almost 97% appearing once. The sequenced sample consisted of PBMCs. These TCRs come from a woman younger than 35 in good health and CMV-seronegative. Both conserved end residues are part of each CDR3. The D gene is left open where the match is weak. A clone size is listed for some rows: how often the clone was seen (once, few, many), or a class if it is expanded.

size,J,D,V,DNA,CDR3
-,TRBJ1-2,TRBD1,TRBV5-6,TGTGCCAGCAGCGGGGGACAGGGCCCCTATGGCTACACCTTC,CASSGGQGPYGYTF
-,TRBJ2-3,-,TRBV11-2,TGTGCCAGCAGCCCCGGGGGGCGGGAGAGGACAGATACGCAGTATTTT,CASSPGGRERTDTQYF
-,TRBJ2-7,-,TRBV11-2,TGTGCCAGCAGCTTAGATTCCGACGAGCAGTACTTC,CASSLDSDEQYF
-,TRBJ1-3,-,TRBV5-1,TGCGCCAGCAGCTTGGACCCCGGTGTCTCTGGAAACACCATATATTTT,CASSLDPGVSGNTIYF
-,TRBJ1-5,-,TRBV19,TGTGCCAGTAGTATTGTACCGACTAATCAGCCCCAGCATTTT,CASSIVPTNQPQHF
-,TRBJ2-7,-,TRBV4-2,TGTGCCAGCAGCCAAGAACGCCAGGACTACGAGCAGTACTTC,CASSQERQDYEQYF
-,TRBJ1-5,TRBD1,TRBV2,TGTGCCAGCAGACCCGACGGACAGGGGTTCGATCAGCCCCAGCATTTT,CASRPDGQGFDQPQHF
-,TRBJ1-2,-,TRBV29-1,TGCAGCGTTGAGCTGGACGGGCGAGGGTATGGCTACACCTTC,CSVELDGRGYGYTF
-,TRBJ1-1,TRBD1,TRBV10-3,TGTGCCATCAGTGACCCCCCCGGACAGGCTTGGACTGAAGCTTTCTTT,CAISDPPGQAWTEAFF
-,TRBJ1-2,TRBD1,TRBV10-3,TGTGCCATCAGCCAGGACAGGGTTGCTGGCTACACCTTC,CAISQDRVAGYTF
-,TRBJ2-1,-,TRBV29-1,TGCAGCGTTGAGAGGCCGAGCTCCTACAATGAGCAGTTCTTC,CSVERPSSYNEQFF
-,TRBJ2-5,-,TRBV7-6,TGTGCCAGCAGCTTAGCGGGGGCCCGACTGTACTTC,CASSLAGARLYF
-,TRBJ2-7,TRBD1,TRBV6-6,TGTGCCAGCAGTCCACCCAGGGGGCGCAGCTACGAGCAGTACTTC,CASSPPRGRSYEQYF
-,TRBJ2-3,-,TRBV10-3,TGTGCCATCAGTGGGGCCCCCACAGATACGCAGTATTTT,CAISGAPTDTQYF
few,TRBJ2-2,-,TRBV5-5,TGTGCCAGCAGCCTTCAGGGATCCGGGGAGCTGTTTTTT,CASSLQGSGELFF
-,TRBJ1-1,TRBD1,TRBV7-9,TGTGCCAGCAGCCAACAGGGGGCCTCCTTGAACACTGAAGCTTTCTTT,CASSQQGASLNTEAFF
-,TRBJ2-2,TRBD1,TRBV11-1,TGTGCCAGCAGCTTAGCAGGGGGCGTTTACACCGGGGAGCTGTTTTTT,CASSLAGGVYTGELFF
-,TRBJ1-2,TRBD1,TRBV28,TGTGCCAGCAGTTTATACGGACAGGGGGCTGGAGGCTACACCTTC,CASSLYGQGAGGYTF
-,TRBJ2-3,-,TRBV11-3,TGTGCCAGCGGGCGGGGAAGCACAGATACGCAGTATTTT,CASGRGSTDTQYF
-,TRBJ1-1,-,TRBV4-2,TGTGCCAGCAGCCAAGAGGGACACCAGAACACTGAAGCTTTCTTT,CASSQEGHQNTEAFF
-,TRBJ1-1,-,TRBV7-3,TGTGCCAGCAGCTTAATTGGCCCCAACACTGAAGCTTTCTTT,CASSLIGPNTEAFF
-,TRBJ2-3,-,TRBV12-5,TGTGCTAGTGGTTTGGTAATGGGTCGGGTCCCTAGCACAGATACGCAGTATTTT,CASGLVMGRVPSTDTQYF
-,TRBJ2-5,TRBD2,TRBV19,TGTGCCAGTAGTATATTCGGGGGGAAACAAGAGACCCAGTACTTC,CASSIFGGKQETQYF
-,TRBJ2-7,TRBD1,TRBV19,TGTGCCAGTAGTCCCCGACAGGGCCTACACGAGCAGTACTTC,CASSPRQGLHEQYF
-,TRBJ1-2,TRBD1,TRBV29-1,TGCAGCGTTGGGCGACAGGGGTTCGGCTACACCTTC,CSVGRQGFGYTF
once,TRBJ2-7,-,TRBV28,TGTGCCAGCAGCCAAACCGCAGGGGGAGGGCAGTACTTC,CASSQTAGGGQYF